Sequencing of this TCR beta chain was carried out in a study of Graves' ophthalmopathy and Graves' hyperthyroidism. Notes on the study in general: Its predictions of ophthalmopathy progression gave the model over 70% sensitivity and 72.22% specificity. Sensitivity reached 85% to 90% and specificity approximately 81% for a 13-signature model separating ophthalmopathy from stable hyperthyroidism. Blood also carried most expanded thyroid clonotypes exceeding 0.001 frequency.

Hyperthyroidism patients were newly diagnosed, under 2 months' duration, aged 18 to 65. This clonotype was counted only a few times. Its matching antigen is unknown. CDR1 and CDR2 (germline): SEHNR, FQNEAQ (reference sequence). Trimming cost V 1 base and J 4 bases, with 7 bases left between them. The CDR3 runs to 13 residues. Amplified TCR beta CDR3 regions were obtained using RNA transcripts as template. The library came from an HTBI-primed first-round RT-PCR and a second-round multiplex PCR. TCRdb re-derived calls from the multiplex PCR reads in MiXCR, one entry per CDR3 protein. The repertoire holds 300,000 to 400,000 distinct CDR3 sequences, about a sixth seen once, with roughly 2.4% in the top ten.

Sequencing used peripheral blood. The rearrangement links TRBV7-9 to TRBJ1-2; D call uncertain. The source is an adult woman with stable Graves' hyperthyroidism. The CDR3 reads CASSLDPSYGYTF. The CDR3 nucleotides read TGTGCCAGCAGCTTAGATCCGTCCTATGGCTACACCTTC.